Listed here is a single T cell receptor beta chain. This CDR3 contains 13 residues. V was shortened by 3 bases and J by 7 bases, with 13 bases between the two germline ends. Germline V lookup: CDR1 SGHDT, CDR2 YYEEEE. Sequencing relied on a cDNA template that was reverse transcribed from extracted RNA. Using immunoSEQ multiplex PCR, the repertoire was profiled, and TCRdb retains in-frame clones only, with some absent. The table includes hundreds of thousands of clones, roughly 60% detected once. Treatment indicated: oral pan-JAK inhibitor, 5-10 mg twice daily. This record comes from a study of CD8+ T cells in alopecia areata.

The source material was CD4+ T cells sorted from blood, sampled at week 24, from a patient treated with tofacitinib. The receptor comes from a human donor with alopecia areata. V and J are TRBV5-6 and TRBJ2-5; no reliable D call. The CDR3 here is CASSSGPKTTQYF. The DNA of the CDR3 is TGTGCCAGCAGCTCGGGCCCTAAGACGACCCAGTACTTC.